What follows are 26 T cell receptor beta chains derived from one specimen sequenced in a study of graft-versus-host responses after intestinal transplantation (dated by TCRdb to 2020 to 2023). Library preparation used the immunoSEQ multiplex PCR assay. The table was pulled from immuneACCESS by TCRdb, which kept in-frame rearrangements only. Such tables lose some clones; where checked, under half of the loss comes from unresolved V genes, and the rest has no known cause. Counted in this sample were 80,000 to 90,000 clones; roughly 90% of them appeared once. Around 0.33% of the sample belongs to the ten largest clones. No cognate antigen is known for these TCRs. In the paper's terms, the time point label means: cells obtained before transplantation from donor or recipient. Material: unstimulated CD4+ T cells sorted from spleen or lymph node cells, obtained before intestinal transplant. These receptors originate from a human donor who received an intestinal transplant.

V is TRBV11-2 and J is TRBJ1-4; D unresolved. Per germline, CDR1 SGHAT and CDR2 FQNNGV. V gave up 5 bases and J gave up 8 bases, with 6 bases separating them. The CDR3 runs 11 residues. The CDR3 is CASSTGEKLFF. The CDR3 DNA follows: TGTGCCAGCAGCACCGGGGAAAAACTGTTTTTT.

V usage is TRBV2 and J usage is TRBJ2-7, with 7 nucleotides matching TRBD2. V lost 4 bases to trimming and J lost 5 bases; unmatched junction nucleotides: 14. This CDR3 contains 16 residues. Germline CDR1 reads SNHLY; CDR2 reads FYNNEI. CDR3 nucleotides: TGTGCCAGCAGTGGAATGACTAGCCCAGCCGGCGACGAGCAGTACTTC. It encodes CASSGMTSPAGDEQYF. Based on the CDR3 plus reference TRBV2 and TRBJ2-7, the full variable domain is EPEVTQTPSHQVTQMGQEVILRCVPISNHLYFYWYRQILGQKVEFLVSFYNNEISEKSEIFDDQFSVERPDGSNFTLKIRSTKLEDSAMYFCASSGMTSPAGDEQYFGPGTRLTVT.

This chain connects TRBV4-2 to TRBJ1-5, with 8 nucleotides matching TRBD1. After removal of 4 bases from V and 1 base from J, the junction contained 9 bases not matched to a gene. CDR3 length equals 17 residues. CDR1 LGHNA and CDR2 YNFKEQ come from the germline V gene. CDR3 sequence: CASSRSQGELSNQPQHF. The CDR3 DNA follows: TGTGCCAGCAGCCGCTCACAGGGGGAACTAAGCAATCAGCCCCAGCATTTT.

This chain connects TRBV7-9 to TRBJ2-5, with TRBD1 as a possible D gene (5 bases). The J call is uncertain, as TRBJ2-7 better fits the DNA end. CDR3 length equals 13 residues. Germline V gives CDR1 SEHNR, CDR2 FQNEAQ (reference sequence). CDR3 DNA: TGTGCCAGCAGCTTACAGGGTCCGTACGAGCAGTACTTC. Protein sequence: CASSLQGPYEQYF.

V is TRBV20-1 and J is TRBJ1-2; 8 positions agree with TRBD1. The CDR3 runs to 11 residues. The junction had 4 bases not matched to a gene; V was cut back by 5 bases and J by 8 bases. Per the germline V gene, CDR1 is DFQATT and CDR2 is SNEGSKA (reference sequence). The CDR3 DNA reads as TGCAGTGCTCGGACAGGGAGGGGCTACACCTTC. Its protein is CSARTGRGYTF.

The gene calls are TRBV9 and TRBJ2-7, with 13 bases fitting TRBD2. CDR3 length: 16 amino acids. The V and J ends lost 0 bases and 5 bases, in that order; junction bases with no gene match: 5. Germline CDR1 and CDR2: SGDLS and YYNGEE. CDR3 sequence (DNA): TGTGCCAGCAGCGTAGTGGTGACTAGCGGGAGGAACGAGCAGTACTTC. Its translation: CASSVVVTSGRNEQYF.

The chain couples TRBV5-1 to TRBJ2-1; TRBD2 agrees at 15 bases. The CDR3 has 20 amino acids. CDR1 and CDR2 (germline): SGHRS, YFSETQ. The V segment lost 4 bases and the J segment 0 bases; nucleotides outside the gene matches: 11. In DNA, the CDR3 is TGCGCCAGCAGCCCCGGGTCAGGGACTAGCGGGAGGAGCTCCTACAATGAGCAGTTCTTC. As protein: CASSPGSGTSGRSSYNEQFF.

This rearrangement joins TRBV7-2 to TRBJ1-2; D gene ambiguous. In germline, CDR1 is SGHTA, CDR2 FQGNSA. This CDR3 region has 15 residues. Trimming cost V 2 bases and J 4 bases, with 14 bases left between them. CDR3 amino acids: CASSLIEVPTYGYTF. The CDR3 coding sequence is TGTGCCAGCAGCTTAATCGAGGTCCCCACCTATGGCTACACCTTC.

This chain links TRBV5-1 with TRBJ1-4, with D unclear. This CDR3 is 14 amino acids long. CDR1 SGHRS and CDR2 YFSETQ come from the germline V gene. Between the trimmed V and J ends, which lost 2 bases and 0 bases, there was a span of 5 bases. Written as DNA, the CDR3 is TGCGCCAGCAGCTTCGGTACAACTAATGAAAAACTGTTTTTT. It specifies CASSFGTTNEKLFF.

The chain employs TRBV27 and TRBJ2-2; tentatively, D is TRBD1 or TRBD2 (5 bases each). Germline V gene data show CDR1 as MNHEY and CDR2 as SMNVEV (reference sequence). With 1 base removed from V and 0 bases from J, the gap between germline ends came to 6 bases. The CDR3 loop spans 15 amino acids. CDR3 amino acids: CASSLWGTNTGELFF. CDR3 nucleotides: TGTGCCAGCAGTTTATGGGGGACGAACACCGGGGAGCTGTTTTTT.

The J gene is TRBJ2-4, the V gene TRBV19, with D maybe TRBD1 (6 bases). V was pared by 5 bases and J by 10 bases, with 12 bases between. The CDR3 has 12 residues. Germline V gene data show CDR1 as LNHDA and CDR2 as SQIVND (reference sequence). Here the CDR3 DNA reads TGTGCCAGTAGTCCACTTAGGGGGATTCAGTACTTC. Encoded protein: CASSPLRGIQYF.

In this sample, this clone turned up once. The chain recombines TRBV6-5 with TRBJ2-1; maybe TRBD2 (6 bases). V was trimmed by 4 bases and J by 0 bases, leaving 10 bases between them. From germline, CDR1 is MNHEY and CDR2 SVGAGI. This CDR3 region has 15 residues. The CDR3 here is CASSSRGGSYNEQFF. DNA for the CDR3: TGTGCCAGCAGTTCCCGGGGAGGCTCCTACAATGAGCAGTTCTTC.

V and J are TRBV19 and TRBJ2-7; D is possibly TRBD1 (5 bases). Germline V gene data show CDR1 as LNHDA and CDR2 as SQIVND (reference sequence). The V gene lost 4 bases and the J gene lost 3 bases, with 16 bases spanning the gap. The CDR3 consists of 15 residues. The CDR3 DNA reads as TGTGCCAGTAGTAAATTCTCAGGGATCGACTACGAGCAGTACTTC. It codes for CASSKFSGIDYEQYF.

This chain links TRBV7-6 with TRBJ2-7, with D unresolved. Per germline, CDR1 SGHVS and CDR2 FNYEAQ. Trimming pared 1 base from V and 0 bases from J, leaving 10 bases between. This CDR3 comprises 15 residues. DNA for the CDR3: TGTGCCAGCAGCTTAGGGGCGGCTAGCTCCTACGAGCAGTACTTC. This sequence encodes CASSLGAASSYEQYF.

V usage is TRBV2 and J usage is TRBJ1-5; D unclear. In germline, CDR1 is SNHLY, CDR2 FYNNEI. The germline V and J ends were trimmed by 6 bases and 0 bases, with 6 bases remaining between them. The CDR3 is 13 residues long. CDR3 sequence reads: CASRYDSNQPQHF. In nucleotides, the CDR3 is TGTGCCAGCAGGTATGATAGCAATCAGCCCCAGCATTTT.

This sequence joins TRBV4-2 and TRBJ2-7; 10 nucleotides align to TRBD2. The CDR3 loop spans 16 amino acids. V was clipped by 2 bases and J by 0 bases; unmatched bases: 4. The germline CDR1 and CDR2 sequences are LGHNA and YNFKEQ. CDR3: CASSQKTSGRSYEQYF. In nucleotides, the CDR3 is TGTGCCAGCAGCCAAAAGACTAGCGGGCGCTCCTACGAGCAGTACTTC.

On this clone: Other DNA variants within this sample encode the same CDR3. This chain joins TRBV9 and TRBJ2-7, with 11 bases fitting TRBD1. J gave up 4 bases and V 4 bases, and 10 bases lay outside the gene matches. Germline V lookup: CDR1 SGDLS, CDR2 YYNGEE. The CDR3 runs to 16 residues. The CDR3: CASSLDAGTGGYEQYF. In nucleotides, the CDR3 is TGTGCCAGCAGCCTAGACGCCGGGACAGGGGGGTACGAGCAGTACTTC.

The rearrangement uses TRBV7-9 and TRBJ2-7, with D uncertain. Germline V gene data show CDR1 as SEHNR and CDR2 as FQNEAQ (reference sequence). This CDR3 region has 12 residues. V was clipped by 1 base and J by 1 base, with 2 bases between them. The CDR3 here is CASSLGSYEQYF. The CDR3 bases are TGTGCCAGCAGCTTAGGGTCCTACGAGCAGTACTTC.

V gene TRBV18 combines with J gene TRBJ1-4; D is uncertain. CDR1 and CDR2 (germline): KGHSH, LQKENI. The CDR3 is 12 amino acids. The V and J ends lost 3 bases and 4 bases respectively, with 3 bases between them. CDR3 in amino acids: CASSPNNEKLFF. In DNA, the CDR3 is TGTGCCAGCTCACCTAATAATGAAAAACTGTTTTTT. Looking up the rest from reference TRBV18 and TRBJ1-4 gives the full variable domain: NAGVMQNPRHLVRRRGQEARLRCSPMKGHSHVYWYRQLPEEGLKFMVYLQKENIIDESGMPKERFSAEFPKEGPSILRIQQVVRGDSAAYFCASSPNNEKLFFGSGTQLSVL.

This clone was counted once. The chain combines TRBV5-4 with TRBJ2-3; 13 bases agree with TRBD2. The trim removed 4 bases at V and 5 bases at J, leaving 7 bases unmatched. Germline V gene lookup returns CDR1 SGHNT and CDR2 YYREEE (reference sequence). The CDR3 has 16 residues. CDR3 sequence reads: CASSRLLAGGGDTQYF. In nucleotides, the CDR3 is TGTGCCAGCAGCCGATTACTAGCGGGAGGGGGAGATACGCAGTATTTT.

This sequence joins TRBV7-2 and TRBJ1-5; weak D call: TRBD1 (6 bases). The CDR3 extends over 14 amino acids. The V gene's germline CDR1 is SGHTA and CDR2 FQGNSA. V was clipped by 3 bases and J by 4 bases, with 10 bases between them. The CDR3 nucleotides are TGTGCCAGCAGCTTGGCACAGGGAAATCAGCCCCAGCATTTT. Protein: CASSLAQGNQPQHF.

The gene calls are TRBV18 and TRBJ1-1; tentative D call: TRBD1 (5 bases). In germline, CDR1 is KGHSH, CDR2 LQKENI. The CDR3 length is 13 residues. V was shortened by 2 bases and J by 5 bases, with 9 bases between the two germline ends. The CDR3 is CASSPTEGTEAFF. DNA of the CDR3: TGTGCCAGCTCACCAACGGAGGGGACTGAAGCTTTCTTT.

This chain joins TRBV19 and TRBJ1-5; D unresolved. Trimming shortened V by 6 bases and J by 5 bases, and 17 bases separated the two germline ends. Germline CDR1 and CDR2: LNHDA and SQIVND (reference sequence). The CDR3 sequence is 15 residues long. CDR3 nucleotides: TGTGCCAGTAGATTCGGGGTGGGGTTCGATCAGCCCCAGCATTTT. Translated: CASRFGVGFDQPQHF.

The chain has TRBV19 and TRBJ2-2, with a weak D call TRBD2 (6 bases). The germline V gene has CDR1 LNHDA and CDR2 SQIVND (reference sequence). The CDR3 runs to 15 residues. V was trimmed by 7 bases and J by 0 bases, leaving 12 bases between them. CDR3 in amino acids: CASKGGSSNTGELFF. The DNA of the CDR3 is TGTGCCAGTAAAGGAGGGAGCTCGAACACCGGGGAGCTGTTTTTT.

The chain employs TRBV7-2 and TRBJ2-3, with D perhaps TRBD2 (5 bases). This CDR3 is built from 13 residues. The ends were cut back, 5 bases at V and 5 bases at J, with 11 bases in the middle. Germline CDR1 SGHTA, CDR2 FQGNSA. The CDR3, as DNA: TGTGCCAGCAGCGGGCTAGCAGGAGATACGCAGTATTTT. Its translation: CASSGLAGDTQYF.

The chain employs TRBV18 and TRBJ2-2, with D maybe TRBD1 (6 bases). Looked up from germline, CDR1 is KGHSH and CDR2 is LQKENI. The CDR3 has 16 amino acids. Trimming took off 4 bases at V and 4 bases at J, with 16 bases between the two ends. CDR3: CASSLIPDRTTGELFF. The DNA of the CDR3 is TGTGCCAGCTCACTAATTCCGGACAGAACCACCGGGGAGCTGTTTTTT.